This T cell receptor beta chain was identified in a study of T cell changes during pregnancy in multiple sclerosis. Unmatched junction bases numbered 3, after V lost 2 bases and J lost 0 bases. Germline V gene lookup returns CDR1 MGHDK and CDR2 SYGVNS. This CDR3 spans 16 amino acids. TCRdb's table, derived via immunoSEQ multiplex PCR, lists solely in-frame clones and lacks some. Of about 100,000 clones in the sample, 85% to 95% were seen once. The rearrangement uses TRBV25-1 and TRBJ2-1; 8 nucleotides align to TRBD2. Sample: peripheral blood, taken in the first trimester of pregnancy. The receptor was derived from a female donor with multiple sclerosis, enrolled in a pregnancy study. CDR3 coding DNA: TGTGCCAGCAGTGAAGGCGGGAGGATCTCCTACAATGAGCAGTTCTTC. Protein product: CASSEGGRISYNEQFF.